The TCR beta chain under discussion was sequenced for a study of blood T cell repertoires in COVID-19. Turning to the study itself: There were acute and convalescent COVID-19 samples, and they came from the United States, Italy and Spain. Nucleic acid was either cDNA or gDNA, and it came from T cells, B-cell-depleted T cells, or PBMCs.

The age range of participants was about 18 to 90 years, with residence in fewer than 25 US areas. Authors' analysis steps: Nucleated cell number was recorded as an estimate derived from reference gene primer amplification. Profiling relied on immunoSEQ multiplex PCR, and the TCRdb table lists in-frame clones only, not all of them. From that table come the V and J calls and clone size; the DNA was used to work out D and trimming. Of about 200,000 clones in the sample, roughly 82% were seen once. The CDR3 consists of 15 residues. The trim removed 6 bases at V and 1 base at J, leaving 5 bases unmatched. Germline values: CDR1 LNHDA, CDR2 SQIVND (reference sequence).

This clonotype was obtained from a man aged 35-49 years with acute COVID-19. Sequencing used PBMCs or T cells enriched from blood (not recorded which). The J gene is TRBJ1-5, the V gene TRBV19; 8 bases line up with TRBD1. The CDR3 DNA sequence: TGTGCCAGTAGGGCAACAGGGGGGAGCAATCAGCCCCAGCATTTT. It encodes CASRATGGSNQPQHF.